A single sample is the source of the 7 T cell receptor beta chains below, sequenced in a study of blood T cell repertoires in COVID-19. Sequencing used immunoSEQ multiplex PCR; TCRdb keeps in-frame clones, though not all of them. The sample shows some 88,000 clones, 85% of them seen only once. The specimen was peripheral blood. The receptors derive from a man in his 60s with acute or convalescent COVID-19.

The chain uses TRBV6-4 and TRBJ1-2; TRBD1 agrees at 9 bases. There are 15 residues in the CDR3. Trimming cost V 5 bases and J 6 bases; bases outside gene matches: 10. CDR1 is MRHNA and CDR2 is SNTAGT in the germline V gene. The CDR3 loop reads CASSYEAGTGNGYTF. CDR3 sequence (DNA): TGTGCCAGCAGTTATGAAGCCGGGACAGGGAATGGCTACACCTTC.

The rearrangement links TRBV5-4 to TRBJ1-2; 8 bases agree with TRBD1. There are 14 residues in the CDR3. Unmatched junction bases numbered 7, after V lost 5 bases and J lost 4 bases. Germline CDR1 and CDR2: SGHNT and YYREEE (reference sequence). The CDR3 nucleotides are TGTGCCAGCAGACCGGACAGGGCCGCCTATGGCTACACCTTC. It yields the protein CASRPDRAAYGYTF. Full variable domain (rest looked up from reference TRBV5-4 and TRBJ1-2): ETGVTQSPTHLIKTRGQQVTLRCSSQSGHNTVSWYQQALGQGPQFIFQYYREEENGRGNFPPRFSGLQFPNYSSELNVNALELDDSALYLCASRPDRAAYGYTFGSGTRLTVV.

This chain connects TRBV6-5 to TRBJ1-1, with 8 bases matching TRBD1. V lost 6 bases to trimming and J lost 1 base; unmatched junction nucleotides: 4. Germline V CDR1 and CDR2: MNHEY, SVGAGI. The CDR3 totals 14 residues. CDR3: CASSADRGNTEAFF. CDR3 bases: TGTGCCAGCAGCGCCGACAGGGGGAACACTGAAGCTTTCTTT.

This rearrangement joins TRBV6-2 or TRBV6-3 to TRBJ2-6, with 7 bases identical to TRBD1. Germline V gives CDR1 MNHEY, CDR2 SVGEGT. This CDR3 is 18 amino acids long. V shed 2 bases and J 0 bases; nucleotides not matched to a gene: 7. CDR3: CASSYVQGKDSGANVLTF. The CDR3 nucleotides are TGTGCCAGCAGTTACGTACAGGGGAAGGACTCTGGGGCCAACGTCCTGACTTTC.

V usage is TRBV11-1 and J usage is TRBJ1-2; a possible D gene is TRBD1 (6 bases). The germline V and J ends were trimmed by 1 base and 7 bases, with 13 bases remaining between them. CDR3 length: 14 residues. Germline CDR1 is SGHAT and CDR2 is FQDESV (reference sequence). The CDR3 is CASSLDRVGPGYTF. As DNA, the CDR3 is TGTGCCAGCAGCTTAGACAGGGTTGGACCTGGCTACACCTTC.

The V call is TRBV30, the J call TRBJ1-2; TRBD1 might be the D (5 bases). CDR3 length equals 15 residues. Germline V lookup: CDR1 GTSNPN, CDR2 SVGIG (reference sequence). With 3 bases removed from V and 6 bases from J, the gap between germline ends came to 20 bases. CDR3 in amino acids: CAWRQVERQSHGYTF. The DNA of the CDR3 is TGTGCCTGGAGGCAGGTCGAGAGACAGAGCCATGGCTACACCTTC. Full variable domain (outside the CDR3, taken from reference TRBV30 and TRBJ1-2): SQTIHQWPATLVQPVGSPLSLECTVEGTSNPNLYWYRQAAGRGLQLLFYSVGIGQISSEVPQNLSASRPQDRQFILSSKKLLLSDSGFYLCAWRQVERQSHGYTFGSGTRLTVV.

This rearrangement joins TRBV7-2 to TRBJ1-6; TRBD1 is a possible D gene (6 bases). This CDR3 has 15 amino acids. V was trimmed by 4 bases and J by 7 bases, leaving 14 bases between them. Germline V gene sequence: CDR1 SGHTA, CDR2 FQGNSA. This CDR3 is CASSYSTGSNSPLHF. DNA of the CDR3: TGTGCCAGCAGCTACAGCACAGGGTCAAATTCACCCCTCCACTTT.